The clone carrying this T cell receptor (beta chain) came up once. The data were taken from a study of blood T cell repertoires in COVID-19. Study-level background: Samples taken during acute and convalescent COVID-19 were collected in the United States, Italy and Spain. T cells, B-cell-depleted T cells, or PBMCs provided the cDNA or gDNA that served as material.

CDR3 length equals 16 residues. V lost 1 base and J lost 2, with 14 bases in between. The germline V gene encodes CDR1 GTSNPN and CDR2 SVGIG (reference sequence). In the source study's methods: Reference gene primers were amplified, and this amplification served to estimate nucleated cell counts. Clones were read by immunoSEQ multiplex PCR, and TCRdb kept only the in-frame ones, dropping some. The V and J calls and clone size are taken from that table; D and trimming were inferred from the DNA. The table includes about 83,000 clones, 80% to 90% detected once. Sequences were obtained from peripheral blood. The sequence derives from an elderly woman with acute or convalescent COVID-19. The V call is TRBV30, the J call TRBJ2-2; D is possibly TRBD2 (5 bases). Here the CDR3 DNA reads TGTGCCTGGAGTGCCCTAATACGGGGAAACACCGGGGAGCTGTTTTTT. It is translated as CAWSALIRGNTGELFF.